The rows below give T cell receptor beta chains drawn from one sample of a study of blood T cell repertoires in COVID-19. Clones were sequenced by immunoSEQ multiplex PCR, and TCRdb holds only the in-frame ones, with some missing. The sample lists approximately 180,000 clones; around 85% were seen once. Specimen: peripheral blood. The receptors shown here come from an elderly woman with acute or convalescent COVID-19. Each CDR3 is given with its conserved first and last residue. The D gene is left open where the match is weak. The listing skips clone size in some rows; elsewhere it reads once, few, many or a size class.

>-|TRBJ2-3|-|TRBV24-1
CATSATSTDTQYF
TGTGCCACCAGTGCGACTAGCACAGATACGCAGTATTTT
>-|TRBJ1-1|-|TRBV6-2/TRBV6-3
CASSHPQVTAREAFF
TGTGCCAGCAGCCATCCACAGGTTACTGCCAGGGAAGCTTTCTTT
>-|TRBJ2-7|TRBD2|TRBV6-5
CASTPTREGEQYF
TGTGCCAGCACTCCAACGAGGGAGGGCGAGCAGTACTTC
>-|TRBJ2-3|TRBD1|TRBV4-3
CASRRQGATDTQYF
TGCGCCAGCAGGAGACAGGGGGCCACAGATACGCAGTATTTT
>-|TRBJ2-7|-|TRBV18
CASSPRTGAAMGGYEQYF
TGTGCCAGCTCACCAAGAACAGGGGCCGCAATGGGGGGCTACGAGCAGTACTTC
>few|TRBJ2-7|-|TRBV7-9
CASSASGYEQYF
TGTGCCAGCAGCGCCAGTGGCTACGAGCAGTACTTC
>-|TRBJ1-4|-|TRBV9
CASSERGLSEKLFF
TGTGCCAGCAGCGAGAGGGGGTTGAGCGAAAAACTGTTTTTT
>-|TRBJ1-1|-|TRBV29-1
CSVAPGHMNTEAFF
TGCAGCGTGGCTCCGGGACACATGAACACTGAAGCTTTCTTT
>few|TRBJ2-7|-|TRBV9
CASSAYRDVEQYF
TGTGCCAGCAGCGCCTACAGGGATGTGGAGCAGTACTTC
>-|TRBJ2-7|TRBD1|TRBV29-1
CSVGDRTPSYEQYF
TGCAGCGTGGGGGACAGGACACCTTCCTACGAGCAGTACTTC
>-|TRBJ1-3|TRBD1|TRBV12-3/TRBV12-4
CASSPGQGNTIYF
TGTGCCAGCAGCCCCGGACAGGGGAACACCATATATTTT
>-|TRBJ1-2|TRBD1|TRBV10-1
CASSPQGAYGYTF
TGCGCCAGCAGCCCACAGGGGGCCTACGGCTACACCTTC
>once|TRBJ2-5|TRBD2|TRBV5-1
CASSIGIAGGYSQETQYF
TGCGCCAGCAGCATCGGAATAGCGGGGGGGTACTCCCAAGAGACCCAGTACTTC
>-|TRBJ2-1|TRBD1|TRBV10-3
CAISRDRGSGGIYNEQFF
TGTGCCATCAGCCGGGACAGGGGTTCGGGGGGGATCTACAATGAGCAGTTCTTC
>many|TRBJ1-4|-|TRBV7-9
CASSWTNEKLFF
TGTGCCAGCAGCTGGACAAATGAAAAACTGTTTTTT
>-|TRBJ2-1|TRBD2|TRBV10-3
CAITGTTNNEQFF
TGTGCCATCACTGGGACTACCAACAATGAGCAGTTCTTC
>-|TRBJ1-3|-|TRBV18
CASSPVDGDSGNTIYF
TGTGCCAGCTCACCAGTCGACGGGGACTCTGGAAACACCATATATTTT
>-|TRBJ1-1|TRBD1|TRBV27
CASGPGTGGLSTEAFF
TGTGCCAGTGGTCCGGGGACAGGGGGTCTAAGCACTGAAGCTTTCTTT
>-|TRBJ2-7|-|TRBV6-2/TRBV6-3
CASSYSLYRVSPPRIYEQYF
TGTGCCAGCAGTTACTCACTATACAGGGTTAGTCCGCCCCGAATCTACGAGCAGTACTTC
>-|TRBJ2-7|TRBD1|TRBV6-2/TRBV6-3
CASSNRDRGEYEQYF
TGTGCCAGCAGTAACCGGGACAGGGGGGAATACGAGCAGTACTTC
>-|TRBJ2-5|-|TRBV5-4
CASSSDGGTQYF
TGTGCCAGCAGCTCGGACGGGGGGACCCAGTACTTC
>-|TRBJ2-3|-|TRBV4-3
CASSPGVSTDTQYF
TGCGCCAGCAGCCCGGGGGTGAGCACAGATACGCAGTATTTT
>-|TRBJ2-7|-|TRBV6-6
CASTALTGNEQYF
TGTGCCAGCACGGCACTAACAGGGAACGAGCAGTACTTC
>-|TRBJ2-1|-|TRBV2
CASTGDSGDEQFF
TGTGCCAGCACCGGGGATTCAGGAGATGAGCAGTTCTTC
>-|TRBJ2-3|TRBD2|TRBV19
CASSAAGTSGSRQYF
TGTGCCAGTAGTGCCGCCGGGACTAGCGGCTCCAGGCAGTATTTT
>-|TRBJ1-6|TRBD1|TRBV6-5
CASSQDRDYSPLHF
TGTGCCAGCAGTCAGGACAGGGACTATTCACCCCTCCACTTT
>-|TRBJ2-7|TRBD1|TRBV15
CATSRDSTGQSYEQYF
TGTGCCACCAGCAGAGATTCCACGGGACAGTCCTACGAGCAGTACTTC
>-|TRBJ2-3|TRBD1|TRBV5-4
CASSLSWRIGQATDTQYF
TGTGCCAGCAGCTTGTCATGGAGGATTGGACAGGCCACAGATACGCAGTATTTT
>-|TRBJ2-1|-|TRBV12-3/TRBV12-4
CASSFTSREQFF
TGTGCCAGCAGTTTTACTAGTCGGGAGCAGTTCTTC
>-|TRBJ1-4|-|TRBV7-8
CASSLGGGRDEKLFF
TGTGCCAGCAGCTTAGGGGGAGGTCGGGATGAAAAACTGTTTTTT
>-|TRBJ1-5|-|TRBV18
CASSPRHYSNQPQHF
TGTGCCAGCTCACCACGCCACTATAGCAATCAGCCCCAGCATTTT
>-|TRBJ2-1|-|TRBV11-3
CASSLGANNEQFF
TGTGCCAGCAGCTTAGGGGCCAACAATGAGCAGTTCTTC
>once|TRBJ1-1|TRBD1|TRBV3-1/TRBV3-2
CASSQGTGGMNTEAFF
TGTGCCAGCAGCCAGGGGACAGGGGGGATGAACACTGAAGCTTTCTTT
>-|TRBJ1-6|TRBD1|TRBV6-2/TRBV6-3
CASSQDRVGNSPLHF
TGTGCCAGCAGTCAAGACAGGGTCGGGAATTCACCCCTCCACTTT
>once|TRBJ1-2|-|TRBV5-6
CASSPFTANYGYTF
TGTGCCAGCAGCCCATTTACGGCTAACTATGGCTACACCTTC
>-|TRBJ2-1|-|TRBV30
CAWSVLGNNEQFF
TGTGCCTGGAGTGTACTAGGTAACAATGAGCAGTTCTTC
>-|TRBJ2-1|TRBD1|TRBV5-4
CASSLNRGSTYNEQFF
TGTGCCAGCAGCCTTAACAGGGGCTCCACCTACAATGAGCAGTTCTTC
>-|TRBJ2-7|TRBD2|TRBV5-1
CASSSRTSGTYEQYF
TGCGCCAGCAGTTCTCGGACTAGCGGGACCTACGAGCAGTACTTC
>-|TRBJ1-6|TRBD1|TRBV14
CASSQDLGTGTSPLHF
TGTGCCAGCAGCCAAGATCTCGGGACAGGGACTTCACCCCTCCACTTT
>-|TRBJ1-3|-|TRBV6-5
CATKPRGISGNTIYF
TGTGCCACCAAGCCTAGGGGCATAAGTGGAAACACCATATATTTT
>-|TRBJ2-3|TRBD2|TRBV6-5
CASSYSASGGLDTQYF
TGTGCCAGCAGTTACTCGGCTAGCGGGGGGTTAGATACGCAGTATTTT
>-|TRBJ2-7|-|TRBV6-5
CASSRGASEQYF
TGTGCCAGCAGTCGGGGGGCTAGTGAGCAGTACTTC
>once|TRBJ2-1|-|TRBV7-2
CASSLEVADYNEQFF
TGTGCCAGCAGCTTAGAAGTAGCGGACTACAATGAGCAGTTCTTC
>few|TRBJ2-7|-|TRBV7-8
CASSLRVEQYF
TGTGCCAGCAGCCTCAGGGTCGAGCAGTACTTC
>-|TRBJ1-2|TRBD1|TRBV12-5
CASGLARQGTTFRYTF
TGTGCTAGTGGTTTGGCCCGACAGGGGACGACCTTTCGCTACACCTTC
>few|TRBJ2-7|TRBD1|TRBV19
CASSPGQAWSYEQYF
TGTGCCAGTAGTCCAGGACAGGCCTGGTCCTACGAGCAGTACTTC
>-|TRBJ2-6|-|TRBV5-4
CASSLEGRTGANVLTF
TGTGCCAGCAGCCTGGAGGGGAGGACTGGGGCCAACGTCCTGACTTTC
>once|TRBJ2-7|TRBD2|TRBV7-8
CASSTREGYEQYF
TGTGCCAGCAGCACCCGGGAGGGTTACGAGCAGTACTTC
>-|TRBJ2-7|TRBD1|TRBV11-3
CASSHRDRAYEQYF
TGTGCCAGCAGCCATCGGGACAGGGCTTACGAGCAGTACTTC
>once|TRBJ2-2|TRBD2|TRBV18
CASSLPSGSGTGELFF
TGTGCCAGCTCACTACCTAGCGGGAGTGGCACCGGGGAGCTGTTTTTT
>-|TRBJ1-5|-|TRBV27
CASSLFAGISNQPQHF
TGTGCCAGCAGTTTATTCGCAGGGATAAGCAATCAGCCCCAGCATTTT
>-|TRBJ2-3|TRBD1|TRBV19
CASGTGGTDTQYF
TGTGCCAGCGGGACAGGGGGCACAGATACGCAGTATTTT
>-|TRBJ1-1|TRBD1|TRBV10-1
CASSEAGGTEAFF
TGCGCCAGCAGTGAGGCAGGGGGTACTGAAGCTTTCTTT